This TCR beta chain was documented in a study of a mutant IDH1 vaccine in newly diagnosed glioma. About the research overall: Administration of eight vaccinations to patients took place in weeks 1, 3, 5, 7, 11, 15, 19, 23. Treatment recipients were about 62% male and about 40% female, and their mean age was 40.4 years.

Study-level results: Across multiple MHC alleles, 90% to 95% of patients had vaccine-induced responses.

The data were produced by immunoSEQ multiplex PCR, yet TCRdb's version contains in-frame clones alone and is incomplete. This table has about 44,000 clones, approximately 90% appearing once. A remark on this clone: Its antigen is unidentified.

Germline V gives CDR1 SGHNT, CDR2 YYREEE (reference sequence). CDR3 length equals 15 residues. V lost 3 bases and J lost 4; bases outside the gene matches: 2. Sample time point: week 23, last vaccination. Vaccination comprised doses that each held 300 ug of mutant IDH1 20-mer peptide, plus topical imiquimod. Each tumor in the donors was a new WHO grade 3 or 4 astrocytoma, IDH1-mutant and ATRX-lost. This TCR was sampled from a man aged 50 or older with glioma. The material sequenced was PBMCs, taken from a glioma patient whose treatment included an IDH1 peptide vaccine. This sequence joins TRBV5-4 and TRBJ2-5, with TRBD2 matching 14 bases. CDR3 coding DNA: TGTGCCAGCAGCTGGGGACTAGCGGGGGTAGAGACCCAGTACTTC. Its protein product is CASSWGLAGVETQYF.